This TCR beta chain was captured in a study of blood T cell repertoires in COVID-19. On the study more broadly: In each case, the material was cDNA or gDNA derived from T cells, B-cell-depleted T cells, or PBMCs.

Germline CDR1 and CDR2: SGHVS and FQNEAQ. V lost 2 bases, J lost 0 bases, and 13 bases stayed unmatched. This CDR3 is built from 20 residues. This clone was seen more than once but under ten times. Method: immunoSEQ multiplex PCR; TCRdb's copy keeps in-frame clones and lacks some. The data contain roughly 100,000 clones, more than 80% of them singletons. This chain uses TRBV7-8 with TRBJ2-7, with 13 bases identical to TRBD2. This TCR derives from a woman aged 55-75 years with acute or convalescent COVID-19. The sequenced material came from peripheral blood. CDR3 nucleotide sequence: TGTGCCAGCAGCTTACCGGAGGGACTAGCGGGACCCACCAGCTCCTACGAGCAGTACTTC. The encoded protein is CASSLPEGLAGPTSSYEQYF.